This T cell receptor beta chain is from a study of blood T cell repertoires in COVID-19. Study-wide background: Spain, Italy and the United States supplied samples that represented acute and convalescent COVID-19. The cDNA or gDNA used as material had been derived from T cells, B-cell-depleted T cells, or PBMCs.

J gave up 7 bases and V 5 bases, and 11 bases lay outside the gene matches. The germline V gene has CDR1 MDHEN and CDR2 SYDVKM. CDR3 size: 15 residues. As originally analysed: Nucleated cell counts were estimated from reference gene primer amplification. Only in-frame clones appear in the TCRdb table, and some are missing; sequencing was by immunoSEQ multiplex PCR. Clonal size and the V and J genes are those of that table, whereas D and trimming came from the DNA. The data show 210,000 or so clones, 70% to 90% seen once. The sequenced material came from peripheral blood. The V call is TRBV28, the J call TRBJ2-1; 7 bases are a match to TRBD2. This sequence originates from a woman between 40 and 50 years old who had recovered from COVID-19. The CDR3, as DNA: TGTGCCAGCAGTGACGCGGGAGCAGGGAGAAATGAGCAGTTCTTC. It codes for CASSDAGAGRNEQFF.